The TCR beta chain described here comes from a study of cytomegalovirus exposure and HLA in healthy donors. PCR was performed using 60 Vbeta and 13 Jbeta primers. Method: immunoSEQ multiplex PCR; TCRdb's copy keeps in-frame clones and lacks some. The sample comprises some 140,000 clones, 74% of which are singletons, and 2.1% rests with the top ten. CDR1 is SQVTM, CDR2 ANQGSEA, per germline. Deletions cut 7 bases from V and 9 bases from J, with 4 bases between. The CDR3 runs to 8 residues. Source material: PBMCs. The chain employs TRBV29-1 and TRBJ2-1, with unresolved D. This clonotype was obtained from a man aged 25-40 years in good health and CMV-seronegative. The CDR3 nucleotides are TGCAGCGCGGGTGAGCAGTTCTTC. This sequence encodes CSAGEQFF.